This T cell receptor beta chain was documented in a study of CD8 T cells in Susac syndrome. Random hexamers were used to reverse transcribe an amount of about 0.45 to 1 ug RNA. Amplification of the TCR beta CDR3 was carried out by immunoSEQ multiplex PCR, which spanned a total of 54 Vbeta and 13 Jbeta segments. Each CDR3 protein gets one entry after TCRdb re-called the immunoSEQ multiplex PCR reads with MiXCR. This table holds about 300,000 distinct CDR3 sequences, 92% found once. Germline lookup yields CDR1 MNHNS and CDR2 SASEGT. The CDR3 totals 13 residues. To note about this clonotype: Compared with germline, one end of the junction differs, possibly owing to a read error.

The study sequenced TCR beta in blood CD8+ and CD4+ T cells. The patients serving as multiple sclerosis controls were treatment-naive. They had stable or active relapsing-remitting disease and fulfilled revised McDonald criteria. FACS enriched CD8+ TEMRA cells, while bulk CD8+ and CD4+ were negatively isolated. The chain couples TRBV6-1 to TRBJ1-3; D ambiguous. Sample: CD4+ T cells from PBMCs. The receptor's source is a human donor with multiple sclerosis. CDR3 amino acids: CASRESSENTIYF. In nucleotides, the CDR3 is TGTGCCAGCAGAGAGAGCTCTGAAAACACCATATATTTT.